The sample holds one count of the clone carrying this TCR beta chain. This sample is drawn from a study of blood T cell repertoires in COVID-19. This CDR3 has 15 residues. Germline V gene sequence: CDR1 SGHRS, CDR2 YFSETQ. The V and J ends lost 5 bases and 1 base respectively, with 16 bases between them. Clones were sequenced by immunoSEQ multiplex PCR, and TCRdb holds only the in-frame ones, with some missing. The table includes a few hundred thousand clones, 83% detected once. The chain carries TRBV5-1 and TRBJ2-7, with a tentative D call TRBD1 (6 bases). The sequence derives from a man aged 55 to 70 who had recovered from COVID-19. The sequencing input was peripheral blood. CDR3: CASSRTALLSYEQYF. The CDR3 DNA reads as TGCGCCAGCAGTCGGACAGCGTTACTATCCTACGAGCAGTACTTC.